This T cell receptor beta chain was identified in a study of human thymus T cells (TCRdb year 2020). For the wider study: The study used 7 to 9 infant thymus samples plus four related peripheral blood samples to characterize TCR alpha and beta repertoires. Donor ages ranging from about 7 to 250 days were recorded, and several male and a couple of female infants were included in the cohort. Summary of the overall study and its limitations: The related research reported highly overlapping thymic TCR repertoires among unrelated individuals. Thymus samples yielded on average roughly 800,000 unique TCRB clonotypes, compared with roughly 76,000 from blood samples. Usage of V and J gene segments appeared to be biased in both the thymic and the peripheral blood repertoires.

Comment on this clone: No cognate antigen has been identified for it. Base qualities are missing; no much larger clone stands one base away.

The thymus tissue came from surgical resects taken out during corrective cardiac surgery. Immunologically healthy infants undergoing open corrective cardiac surgery for congenital heart defects in Finland were used as donors. After being mechanically released from the tissue, thymocytes were kept at -70 degrees C in pellets of about 9-32 million cells. A QIAsymphony instrument was used to extract genomic DNA from frozen cell pellets. From the cysteine up to the phenylalanine, the CDR3 has a length of 18 residues. The only DNA kept is the CDR3, 54 bases in frame from the first base. Trimming takes 3 bases off V and 8 bases off J; junction bases not matched to a gene: 15. The germline V gene encodes CDR1 LNHDA and CDR2 SQIVND (reference sequence). Using the immunoSEQ multiplex PCR assay, the TCRB and TCRAD loci were amplified from a standardized quantity of quality-controlled genomic DNA. The amplicons covered the V(D)J region and were long enough to include the CDR3 and to identify the V and J genes. Through the commercial immunoSEQ service, the amplicons were sequenced on an Illumina platform. As for how the authors treated the data: Primer bias and sequencing errors were corrected as previously described, and TCRAD and TCRB definitions were based on the IMGT database. immunoSEQ Analyzer 3.0 and VDJTools were used for repertoire analysis, which covered basic statistics, V/J segment usage, diversity estimates, rarefaction and pairwise overlap. Diversity was estimated with Chao1, ChaoE, Efron-Thisted, Shannon and inverse Simpson indices, and also on datasets down-sampled to the smallest sample. Repertoire overlap was determined by strict matching of CDR3 nucleotide sequence, V gene and J gene, and Jaccard-based multidimensional scaling clustering was applied. The source is immuneACCESS, and TCRdb retained only in-frame sequences with V and J called. Part of the clones is not carried over; for the studies checked, unresolved V genes explain less than half of this, and the remainder is unexplained. Clone size and the V and J calls come from that table; the DNA yielded D and trimming. Here the sample has roughly 120,000 clones; around 95% occur a single time. The ten largest clones take up around 0.025% of the sample.

This sequence was found in a boy in the first two years of life with a congenital heart defect but otherwise immunologically healthy. The rearranged chain carries TRBV19 and TRBJ1-4, with 10 junctional bases fitting TRBD1. The sequenced material came from thymus tissue. CDR3 reads: CASSMGSRDRGVREKLFF. In nucleotide form, the sequence is TGTGCCAGTAGTATGGGTTCCCGGGACAGGGGAGTAAGGGAAAAACTGTTTTTT.